This TCR beta chain was captured by sequencing in a study of cytomegalovirus exposure and HLA in healthy donors. Points from the study as a whole: TCR beta V- and J-gene trimming, according to a later analysis, was linked to a missense DCLRE1C variant.

CDR1 is KGHSH and CDR2 is LQKENI in the germline V gene. The V end lost 6 bases, the J end lost 2 bases, and 14 bases lay between the germline ends. The CDR3 is made up of 15 amino acids. PCR primers comprised 60 Vbeta and 13 Jbeta primers. Here immunoSEQ multiplex PCR was the method, and the copy in TCRdb shows in-frame clones only, minus some. This repertoire shows 130,000 to 150,000 clones, around three quarters found once; its top ten account for approximately 7%. Remarks on this clone: What it binds is not known.

The chain is built from TRBV18 and TRBJ2-1; TRBD2 is a possible D gene (5 bases). This TCR came from a man aged 35 to 55 in good health and CMV-seropositive. Sample: PBMCs. CDR3 protein: CASSSGGSPYNEQFF. Written as DNA, the CDR3 is TGTGCCAGCTCCTCAGGAGGCTCCCCCTACAATGAGCAGTTCTTC.